This TCR beta chain was retrieved from a study of radiation and T cells in renal cell carcinoma. Whole-study results and caveats: From baseline, blood top tumor clonotypes peaked at 2 weeks post-radiation.

The CDR3 is made up of 14 amino acids. Germline-derived CDR1 and CDR2 are SGHRS and YFSETQ. The ends were cut back, 0 bases at V and 3 bases at J, with 10 bases in the middle. Remarks on this clone: Its antigen is not identified.

Sequencing used immunoSEQ multiplex PCR; TCRdb keeps in-frame clones, though not all of them. The sample lists 100,000 to 150,000 clones; roughly four fifths were seen once. Time point given: blood 2 weeks post-SBRT. The treatment: 15 Gy SBRT to primary tumor, nephrectomy 4 weeks later. Radiation-treated patients gave blood at baseline, week 2 and week 4. The sample consisted of blood, taken from a patient whose treatment included radiotherapy and nephrectomy. The clonotype was recovered from a man between 50 and 59 years old with renal cell carcinoma. The rearrangement joins TRBV5-1 to TRBJ2-7; a weak D match, TRBD1 (5 bases). The CDR3 sequence is CASSLVGRVYEQYF. The CDR3 DNA follows: TGCGCCAGCAGCTTGGTGGGCAGGGTCTACGAGCAGTACTTC.